The clone carrying this T cell receptor beta chain was counted a single time. This may stem from a read error, because a much larger clone lies one nucleotide away. The time point is: persistent/refractory GD, antithyroid drugs over 5 years with positive TRAb. The authors made the TCR library using RNA they extracted from PBMCs. The entry originates in a study of regulatory T cells in long-lasting Graves disease. HTBI primers from iRepertoire and Arm-PCR of CDR3 regions yielded the TCR beta libraries. MiXCR was run by TCRdb on the multiplex PCR reads, yielding one entry per CDR3 protein. In the table there are 450,000 or so distinct CDR3 sequences, approximately 22% of which are singletons. This CDR3 has 15 amino acids. Germline CDR1 and CDR2: SGHRS and YFSETQ.

The sequence was collected from a female donor with Graves disease. Specimen: peripheral blood mononuclear cells (PBMCs), collected when the disease was refractory, from a patient treated with antithyroid drugs. V gene TRBV5-1 combines with J gene TRBJ2-2, with D possibly being TRBD2 (5 bases). The CDR3 loop reads CASTSDTPRSGEPFF. The CDR3 coding sequence is TGCGCCAGCACCTCCGACACCCCCCGGTCCGGGGAGCCGTTTTTT.